The 14 T cell receptor beta chains below all came from one sample that was sequenced in a study of blood T cell repertoires in COVID-19. This table comes from immunoSEQ multiplex PCR, and its TCRdb copy is limited to in-frame clones, with some not included. The sample consists of about 240,000 clones, more than 75% of them appearing once. The source material was peripheral blood. The receptors shown here come from a woman between 40 and 50 years old who had recovered from COVID-19.

The rearrangement joins TRBV10-3 to TRBJ1-3, with D perhaps TRBD1 (6 bases). CDR3 length: 13 amino acids. Germline V gene sequence: CDR1 ENHRY, CDR2 SYGVKD. The V end lost 9 bases, the J end lost 0 bases, and 9 bases lay between the germline ends. The CDR3 DNA follows: TGTGCCATGAGACAGGACTCTGGAAACACCATATATTTT. It yields the protein CAMRQDSGNTIYF.

The chain uses TRBV6-5 and TRBJ2-1, with D perhaps matching TRBD2 (6 bases). Germline V gives CDR1 MNHEY, CDR2 SVGAGI. The ends were cut back, 5 bases at V and 3 bases at J, with 11 bases in the middle. The CDR3 contains 14 residues. The CDR3 coding sequence is TGTGCCAGCAGTCCCCGGGGGAACTACAATGAGCAGTTCTTC. Translating gives CASSPRGNYNEQFF.

The chain carries TRBV6-5 and TRBJ1-1; the D gene is possibly TRBD1 (5 bases). This CDR3 has 13 amino acids. Germline values: CDR1 MNHEY, CDR2 SVGAGI. The V gene lost 6 bases and the J gene lost 0 bases, with 8 bases spanning the gap. CDR3 in amino acids: CASRGGMNTEAFF. CDR3 coding DNA: TGTGCCAGCAGGGGGGGGATGAACACTGAAGCTTTCTTT.

CDR3 in DNA: TGTGCCAGTAGTACCAGGGGCCCCTACGAGCAGTACTTC. This codes for CASSTRGPYEQYF. The chain joins TRBV19 to TRBJ2-7, with D perhaps TRBD1 (6 bases). CDR3 length: 13 residues. V dropped 4 bases and J dropped 2 bases, with 9 bases sitting between them. The germline gives CDR1 LNHDA, CDR2 SQIVND (reference sequence).

This chain links TRBV19 with TRBJ2-5; maybe TRBD2 (5 bases). The germline V gene encodes CDR1 LNHDA and CDR2 SQIVND (reference sequence). CDR3 length equals 14 residues. Trimming left V 3 bases short and J 4 bases short, with 12 bases between. Here the CDR3 DNA reads TGTGCCAGTAGTATCTCAGGAGGTAGAGAGACCCAGTACTTC. Translated: CASSISGGRETQYF.

The chain links TRBV6-2 or TRBV6-3 to TRBJ2-7; 7 bases line up with TRBD1. Looked up from germline, CDR1 is MNHEY and CDR2 is SVGEGT. The CDR3 consists of 15 residues. J gave up 2 bases and V 6 bases, and 10 bases lay outside the gene matches. As DNA, the CDR3 is TGTGCCAGCAGCCCCGGGACAGTAGGAACCTACGAGCAGTACTTC. Residues: CASSPGTVGTYEQYF.

The chain uses TRBV6-2 or TRBV6-3 and TRBJ1-5; TRBD1 matches 9 bases. The germline gives CDR1 MNHEY, CDR2 SVGEGT. CDR3 length equals 17 residues. V was pared by 6 bases and J by 4 bases, with 13 bases of the junction left unmatched. CDR3 sequence: CASSRIQGTGLNQPQHF. DNA for the CDR3: TGTGCCAGCAGCCGCATACAGGGGACAGGGCTTAATCAGCCCCAGCATTTT.

The chain joins TRBV7-3 to TRBJ2-1, with TRBD2 as a possible D gene (5 bases). V lost 5 bases and J 10 bases, leaving 18 bases between the germline ends. CDR1 and CDR2 from the germline V gene are SGHTA and FQGTGA. The CDR3 spans 14 residues. The CDR3 spells CASSPRTATREQFF. The CDR3 DNA reads TGTGCCAGCAGCCCCCGGACTGCCACGAGGGAGCAGTTCTTC.

This chain uses TRBV6-1 with TRBJ2-5, with 8 bases aligning to TRBD2. The J segment lost 7 bases and the V segment lost 0 bases, leaving 10 bases of the junction unmatched. CDR1 is MNHNS and CDR2 is SASEGT in the germline V gene. The CDR3 loop spans 16 amino acids. The CDR3 nucleotides are TGTGCCAGCAGTGAAGCGCTTCGGACGGGGGGGAGGACCCAGTACTTC. Its protein is CASSEALRTGGRTQYF.

The chain links TRBV7-6 to TRBJ2-2, with TRBD2 identical over 8 bases. Germline V gene lookup returns CDR1 SGHVS and CDR2 FNYEAQ. This CDR3 comprises 16 residues. J lost 6 bases, V lost 5 bases, and 11 bases had no gene match. CDR3 DNA sequence: TGTGCCAGCAGCCCTAGCCCCGCGGGAGGATCCGGGGAGCTGTTTTTT. Translation gives CASSPSPAGGSGELFF.

The chain employs TRBV9 and TRBJ2-7; no clear D. There are 12 residues in the CDR3. CDR1 SGDLS and CDR2 YYNGEE come from the germline V gene. V shed 8 bases and J shed 7 bases, with 16 bases lying between them. DNA of the CDR3: TGTGCCAGTTCGTTTGGGCCTGGGGAGCAGTACTTC. This translates into CASSFGPGEQYF.

The chain joins TRBV28 to TRBJ2-7; TRBD2 might be the D (6 bases). The V gene's germline CDR1 is MDHEN and CDR2 SYDVKM. This CDR3 has 14 amino acids. The ends were cut back, 7 bases at V and 2 bases at J, with 15 bases in the middle. The CDR3 DNA sequence: TGTGCCAGCAACCAGGGAGGTGGCCCCTACGAGCAGTACTTC. The encoded protein is CASNQGGGPYEQYF. Supplemented by reference TRBV28 and TRBJ2-7, the full variable domain reads DVKVTQSSRYLVKRTGEKVFLECVQDMDHENMFWYRQDPGLGLRLIYFSYDVKMKEKGDIPEGYSVSREKKERFSLILESASTNQTSMYLCASNQGGGPYEQYFGPGTRLTVT.

The chain joins TRBV9 to TRBJ2-2; D is undetermined. The CDR3 sequence is 14 residues long. Looked up from germline, CDR1 is SGDLS and CDR2 is YYNGEE. V lost 4 bases, J lost 3 bases, and 10 bases lay in between. In nucleotides, the CDR3 is TGTGCCAGCAGCCCTTTCCTCCACACCGGGGAGCTGTTTTTT. This gives the protein CASSPFLHTGELFF.

The chain joins TRBV7-9 to TRBJ1-5; D perhaps matches TRBD1 (5 bases). CDR1 SEHNR and CDR2 FQNEAQ come from the germline V gene (reference sequence). The CDR3 has 13 amino acids. V lost 5 bases and J lost 7, with 12 bases in between. In DNA form, the CDR3 reads TGTGCCAGCAGCCGGCCGGGGGAACAGCCCCAGCATTTT. This encodes CASSRPGEQPQHF.